Only a few counts were recorded for the clone carrying this TCR beta chain. This record comes from a study of T-cell reconstitution after alpha-beta-depleted transplantation in children. Unique molecular identifiers featured in how the TCRbeta library was prepared. Each CDR3 protein is one row after TCRdb ran MiXCR on the PCR reads. Of about a million distinct CDR3 sequences in the sample, around 30% were seen once. The V gene lost 5 bases and the J gene lost 0 bases, with 13 bases spanning the gap. This CDR3 region has 15 residues. The germline CDR1 and CDR2 sequences are ENHRY and SYGVKD. This TCR was sampled from a boy less than two years old who had a stem cell transplant for SCID, so the T cells may come from the graft donor. The rearrangement links TRBV10-3 to TRBJ1-2; D is perhaps TRBD1 (5 bases). Here the sequenced sample was PBMCs, mostly from graft donor cells, taken 360 days after TCRalphabeta/CD19-depleted stem cell transplant. The CDR3 nucleotides read TGTGCCATCAGTACGCAGACAGTAGCTAACTATGGCTACACCTTC. Amino acid sequence: CAISTQTVANYGYTF.